This TCR beta chain was identified in a study of T cell repertoires in cytomegalovirus infection. Looking at the study overall: From public TCR beta signatures came an indication of both CMV infection and matching HLA type.

Overall study findings and caveats: CMV carriers with the relevant HLA were identified by cumulative public TCR beta family frequency. HLA-C-restricted CMV clonotypes gave the most frequent clonotype in two of eight donors.

TCRdb fed the reads into MiXCR, producing one record per CDR3 protein. The sample has about 230,000 distinct CDR3 sequences; 22% are singletons. This CDR3 spans 13 amino acids. The V gene lost 1 base and the J gene lost 6 bases, with 12 bases spanning the gap. The V gene's germline CDR1 is DFQATT and CDR2 SNEGSKA (reference sequence). To note about this clonotype: Its antigen is as yet unknown.

The source material was CD8+ T cells from PBMCs. This clonotype was obtained from a human donor in good health (CMV status not recorded). Some clones in this sample may be carry-over from other donors' samples. The chain uses TRBV20-1 and TRBJ1-2; D remains ambiguous. The CDR3 DNA reads as TGCAGTGCTAGAGTGATAGGGCCCGATGGCTACACCTTC. Translating it yields CSARVIGPDGYTF.